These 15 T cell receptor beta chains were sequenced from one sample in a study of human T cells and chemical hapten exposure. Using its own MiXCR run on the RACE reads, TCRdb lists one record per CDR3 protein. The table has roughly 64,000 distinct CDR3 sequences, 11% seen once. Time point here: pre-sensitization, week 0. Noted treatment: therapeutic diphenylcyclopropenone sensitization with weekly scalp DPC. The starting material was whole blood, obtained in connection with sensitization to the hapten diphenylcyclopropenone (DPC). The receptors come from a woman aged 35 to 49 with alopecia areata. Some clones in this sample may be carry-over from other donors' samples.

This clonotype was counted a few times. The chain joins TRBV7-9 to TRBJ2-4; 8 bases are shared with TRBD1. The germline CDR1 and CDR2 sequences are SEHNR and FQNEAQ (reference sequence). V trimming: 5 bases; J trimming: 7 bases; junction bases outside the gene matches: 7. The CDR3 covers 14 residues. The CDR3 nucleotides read TGTGCCAGCAGCCCGACAGGGGCCGGGAACATTCAGTACTTC. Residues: CASSPTGAGNIQYF.

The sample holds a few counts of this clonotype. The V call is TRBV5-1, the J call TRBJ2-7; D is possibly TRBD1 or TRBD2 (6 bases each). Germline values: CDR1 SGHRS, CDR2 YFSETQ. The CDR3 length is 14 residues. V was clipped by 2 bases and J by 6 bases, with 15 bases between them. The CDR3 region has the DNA TGCGCCAGCAGCTTTGGGCCGGGGGCCGGCGAGCAGTACTTC. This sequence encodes CASSFGPGAGEQYF. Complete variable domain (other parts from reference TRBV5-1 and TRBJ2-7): KAGVTQTPRYLIKTRGQQVTLSCSPISGHRSVSWYQQTPGQGLQFLFEYFSETQRNKGNFPGRFSGRQFSNSRSEMNVSTLELGDSALYLCASSFGPGAGEQYFGPGTRLTVT.

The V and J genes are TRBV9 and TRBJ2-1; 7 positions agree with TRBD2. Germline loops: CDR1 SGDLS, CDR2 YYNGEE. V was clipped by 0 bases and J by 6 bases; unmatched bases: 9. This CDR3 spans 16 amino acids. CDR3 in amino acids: CASSVVGGSPSNEQFF. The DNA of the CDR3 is TGTGCCAGCAGCGTAGTGGGCGGGAGCCCGTCCAATGAGCAGTTCTTC. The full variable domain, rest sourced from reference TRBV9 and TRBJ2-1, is DSGVTQTPKHLITATGQRVTLRCSPRSGDLSVYWYQQSLDQGLQFLIQYYNGEERAKGNILERFSAQQFPDLHSELNLSSLELGDSALYFCASSVVGGSPSNEQFFGPGTRLTVL.

This CDR3 reads CASSYEQTYQETQYF. The CDR3 DNA is TGTGCCAGCAGTTACGAGCAGACGTACCAAGAGACCCAGTACTTC. V and J are TRBV6-5 and TRBJ2-5; no clear D. With 2 bases removed from V and 0 bases from J, the gap between germline ends came to 10 bases. The CDR3 covers 15 residues. Germline V gene lookup returns CDR1 MNHEY and CDR2 SVGAGI.

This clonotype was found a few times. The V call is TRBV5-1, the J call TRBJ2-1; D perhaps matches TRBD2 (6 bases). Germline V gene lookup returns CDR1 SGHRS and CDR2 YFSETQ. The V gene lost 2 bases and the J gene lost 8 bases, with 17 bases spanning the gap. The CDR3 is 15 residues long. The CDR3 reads CASSFESGAWDEQFF. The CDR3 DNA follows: TGCGCCAGCAGCTTCGAGTCGGGAGCTTGGGATGAGCAGTTCTTC.

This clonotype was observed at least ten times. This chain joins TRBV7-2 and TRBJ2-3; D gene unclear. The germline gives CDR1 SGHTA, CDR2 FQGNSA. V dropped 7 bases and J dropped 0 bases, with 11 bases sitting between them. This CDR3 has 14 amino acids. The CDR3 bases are TGTGCCAGCATGCCGGGCCTTAGCACAGATACGCAGTATTTT. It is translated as CASMPGLSTDTQYF.

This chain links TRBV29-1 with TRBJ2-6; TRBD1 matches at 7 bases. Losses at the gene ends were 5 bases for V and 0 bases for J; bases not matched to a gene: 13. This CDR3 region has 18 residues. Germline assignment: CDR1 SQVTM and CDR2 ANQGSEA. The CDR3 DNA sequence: TGCAGCGTTTTATACCGGGACAGCTTCCTCTCTGGGGCCAACGTCCTGACTTTC. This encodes CSVLYRDSFLSGANVLTF.

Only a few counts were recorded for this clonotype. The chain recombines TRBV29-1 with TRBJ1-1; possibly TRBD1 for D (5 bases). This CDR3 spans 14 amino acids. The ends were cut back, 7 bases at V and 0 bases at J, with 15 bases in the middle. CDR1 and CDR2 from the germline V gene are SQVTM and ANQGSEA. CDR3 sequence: CSAHPGSVNTEAFF. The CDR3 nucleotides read TGCAGCGCGCACCCAGGGTCGGTGAACACTGAAGCTTTCTTT.

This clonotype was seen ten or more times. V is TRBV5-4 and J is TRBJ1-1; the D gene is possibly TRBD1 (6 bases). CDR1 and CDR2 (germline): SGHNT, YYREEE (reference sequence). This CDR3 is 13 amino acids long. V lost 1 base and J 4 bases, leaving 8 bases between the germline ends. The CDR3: CASSLQGSTEAFF. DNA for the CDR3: TGTGCCAGCAGCTTGCAGGGGAGCACTGAAGCTTTCTTT.

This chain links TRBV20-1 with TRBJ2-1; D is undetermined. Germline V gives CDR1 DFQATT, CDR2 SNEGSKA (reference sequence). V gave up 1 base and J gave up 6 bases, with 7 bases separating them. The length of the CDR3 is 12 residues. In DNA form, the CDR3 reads TGCAGTGCTAGAGGGCTCCGCAATGAGCAGTTCTTC. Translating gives CSARGLRNEQFF.

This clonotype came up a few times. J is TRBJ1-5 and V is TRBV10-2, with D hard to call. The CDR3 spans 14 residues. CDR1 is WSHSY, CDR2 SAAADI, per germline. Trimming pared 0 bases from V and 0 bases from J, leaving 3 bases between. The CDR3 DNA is TGCGCCAGCAGTGAGTCCAATAGCAATCAGCCCCAGCATTTT. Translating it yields CASSESNSNQPQHF.

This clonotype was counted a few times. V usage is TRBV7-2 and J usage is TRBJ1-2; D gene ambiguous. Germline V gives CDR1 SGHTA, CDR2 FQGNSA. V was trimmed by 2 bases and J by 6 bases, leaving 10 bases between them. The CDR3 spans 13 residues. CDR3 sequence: CASSLRLNDGYTF. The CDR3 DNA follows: TGTGCCAGCAGCTTAAGATTGAACGATGGCTACACCTTC.

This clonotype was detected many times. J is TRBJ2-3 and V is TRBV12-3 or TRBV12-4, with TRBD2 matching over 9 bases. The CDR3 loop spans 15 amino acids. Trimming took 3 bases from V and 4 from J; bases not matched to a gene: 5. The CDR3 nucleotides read TGTGCCAGCAGTTTGGGCGGGGGGGTTTCAGATACGCAGTATTTT. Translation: CASSLGGGVSDTQYF.

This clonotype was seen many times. CDR3 sequence (DNA): TGTGCCAGCAGCTCGGGGACAGGCTGGAACACTGAAGCTTTCTTT. Protein product: CASSSGTGWNTEAFF. The rearrangement uses TRBV5-6 and TRBJ1-1; 8 bases are shared with TRBD1. V lost 3 bases to trimming and J lost 1 base; unmatched junction nucleotides: 5. This CDR3 has 15 residues. Germline values: CDR1 SGHDT, CDR2 YYEEEE. Together with reference TRBV5-6 and TRBJ1-1, the CDR3 gives the full variable domain: DAGVTQSPTHLIKTRGQQVTLRCSPKSGHDTVSWYQQALGQGPQFIFQYYEEEERQRGNFPDRFSGHQFPNYSSELNVNALLLGDSALYLCASSSGTGWNTEAFFGQGTRLTVV.

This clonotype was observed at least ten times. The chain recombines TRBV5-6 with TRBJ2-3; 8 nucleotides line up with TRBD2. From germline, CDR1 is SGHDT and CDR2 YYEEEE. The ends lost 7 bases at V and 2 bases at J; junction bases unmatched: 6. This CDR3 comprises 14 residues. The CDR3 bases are TGTGCCAGCCGGGAGGGGGGACTCACAGATACGCAGTATTTT. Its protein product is CASREGGLTDTQYF.